Below are 20 T cell receptor beta chains sequenced from a single sample in a study of blood T cell repertoires in COVID-19. Data came from immunoSEQ multiplex PCR; TCRdb stores just in-frame clones and leaves some out. The sample has some 300,000 clones, roughly 91% seen once; the top ten hold roughly 2.9%. Sequenced sample: PBMCs or T cells enriched from blood (not recorded which). The receptors were gathered from a woman aged 45-65 years who had been exposed to COVID-19.

The chain combines TRBV11-2 with TRBJ2-7; D remains unclear. CDR3 size: 15 residues. V was trimmed by 1 base and J by 2 bases, leaving 12 bases between them. Germline values: CDR1 SGHAT, CDR2 FQNNGV. CDR3 in amino acids: CASSLASGVPYEQYF. The CDR3 DNA reads TGTGCCAGCAGCTTAGCGTCCGGAGTACCCTACGAGCAGTACTTC.

V usage is TRBV18 and J usage is TRBJ1-1; a weak D match, TRBD1 (5 bases). V shed 2 bases and J shed 5 bases, with 21 bases lying between them. Germline assignment: CDR1 KGHSH and CDR2 LQKENI. The CDR3 is made up of 17 amino acids. Here the CDR3 DNA reads TGTGCCAGCTCACCATCCCAGTTGACCAGCGGGGCGACTGAAGCTTTCTTT. Translated: CASSPSQLTSGATEAFF.

The chain has TRBV19 and TRBJ2-3; no clear D. Germline lookup yields CDR1 LNHDA and CDR2 SQIVND (reference sequence). The CDR3 is 13 residues long. V was clipped by 1 base and J by 10 bases, with 12 bases between them. As DNA, the CDR3 is TGTGCCAGTAGTATAGGTCCGTCCCCCCCGCAGTATTTT. Translating gives CASSIGPSPPQYF.

The chain joins TRBV6-5 to TRBJ1-2, with D hard to call. V was shortened by 6 bases and J by 8 bases, with 13 bases between the two germline ends. The CDR3 length is 12 residues. CDR1 and CDR2 from the germline V gene are MNHEY and SVGAGI. CDR3 amino acids: CASSAQANGYTF. The CDR3 DNA follows: TGTGCCAGCAGCGCCCAGGCCAACGGCTACACCTTC.

The J gene is TRBJ2-7, the V gene TRBV2; 9 bases line up with TRBD1. Unmatched junction bases numbered 3, after V lost 0 bases and J lost 6 bases. The CDR3 is 14 amino acids. In germline, CDR1 is SNHLY, CDR2 FYNNEI. CDR3 nucleotides: TGTGCCAGCAGTGAAGCCATGACAGGGGGCGAGCAGTACTTC. It codes for CASSEAMTGGEQYF.

The chain joins TRBV4-2 to TRBJ1-1, with 9 bases fitting TRBD1. Germline V gene lookup returns CDR1 LGHNA and CDR2 YNFKEQ. Trimming took 3 bases from V and 5 from J; bases not matched to a gene: 10. The CDR3 covers 16 residues. The CDR3 loop reads CASSQAGQGLVTEAFF. The CDR3 DNA reads as TGTGCCAGCAGCCAGGCCGGACAGGGGTTAGTTACTGAAGCTTTCTTT.

The chain has TRBV2 and TRBJ2-5; TRBD1 matches 7 bases. The CDR3 loop spans 14 amino acids. Germline V gene sequence: CDR1 SNHLY, CDR2 FYNNEI. V lost 5 bases and J lost 1; bases outside the gene matches: 4. DNA for the CDR3: TGTGCCAGCAGTCCTGACAGGGCCCAAGAGACCCAGTACTTC. Translation: CASSPDRAQETQYF.

This clone was recorded a few times. The CDR3 region is CASSEGPLGVETQYF. The CDR3 DNA is TGTGCCAGCAGTGAAGGTCCGCTGGGCGTCGAGACCCAGTACTTC. V usage is TRBV2 and J usage is TRBJ2-5; no reliable D call. This CDR3 is 15 amino acids long. V dropped 1 base and J dropped 5 bases, with 14 bases sitting between them. Germline V gene sequence: CDR1 SNHLY, CDR2 FYNNEI.

This clone was seen a few times. The identical CDR3 is also encoded by other nucleotide sequences in the sample. V usage is TRBV2 and J usage is TRBJ2-7, with 8 bases that match TRBD1. The CDR3 spans 13 residues. V lost 8 bases, J lost 1 base, and 4 bases stayed unmatched. Germline values: CDR1 SNHLY, CDR2 FYNNEI. Here the CDR3 DNA reads TGTGCCAGCGGAAGGACAGGGTCCTACGAGCAGTACTTC. It specifies CASGRTGSYEQYF.

The CDR3 nucleotides read TGTGCCAGCAGTATAGACAGGAATTATGGCTACACCTTC. This codes for CASSIDRNYGYTF. The rearrangement joins TRBV2 to TRBJ1-2; tentative D call: TRBD1 (6 bases). CDR1 and CDR2 (germline): SNHLY, FYNNEI. The CDR3 runs 13 residues. The germline V and J ends were trimmed by 5 bases and 5 bases, with 12 bases remaining between them.

This clone has more than one count but fewer than ten. This chain links TRBV5-4 with TRBJ2-7, with D possibly matching TRBD1 (5 bases). Germline loops: CDR1 SGHNT, CDR2 YYREEE (reference sequence). This CDR3 is 13 amino acids long. Trimming left V 4 bases short and J 0 bases short, with 8 bases between. As DNA, the CDR3 is TGTGCCAGCAGCCCAGGGTCCTCCTACGAGCAGTACTTC. It is translated as CASSPGSSYEQYF.

This clone was observed a few times. V gene TRBV27 combines with J gene TRBJ1-6; D gene unclear. V was clipped by 3 bases and J by 0 bases, with 3 bases between them. There are 14 residues in the CDR3. Germline-derived CDR1 and CDR2 are MNHEY and SMNVEV (reference sequence). The CDR3, as DNA: TGTGCCAGCAGTTTCAGCTCCTATAATTCACCCCTCCACTTT. This codes for CASSFSSYNSPLHF.

The chain carries TRBV5-4 and TRBJ1-6; the D gene is possibly TRBD1 (6 bases). The germline gives CDR1 SGHNT, CDR2 YYREEE (reference sequence). V lost 4 bases, J lost 0 bases, and 14 bases lay in between. The CDR3 totals 17 residues. CDR3: CASSQTGRSSYNSPLHF. The DNA of the CDR3 is TGTGCCAGCAGCCAAACAGGGCGCAGCTCCTATAATTCACCCCTCCACTTT.

This chain connects TRBV28 to TRBJ2-2, with a weak D call TRBD1 (5 bases). This CDR3 is 15 amino acids long. Trimming pared 2 bases from V and 5 bases from J, leaving 12 bases between. Germline CDR1 MDHEN, CDR2 SYDVKM. CDR3 region: CASSLTRAGTGELFF. CDR3 nucleotide sequence: TGTGCCAGCAGTTTAACCAGGGCCGGGACCGGGGAGCTGTTTTTT.

This clone was detected once. The chain couples TRBV13 to TRBJ2-1; unclear D gene. Germline V gene data show CDR1 as PRHDT and CDR2 as FYEKMQ (reference sequence). There are 12 residues in the CDR3. The V gene lost 2 bases and the J gene lost 7 bases, with 6 bases spanning the gap. CDR3 nucleotides: TGTGCCAGCAGCTTACTTGAGAATGAGCAGTTCTTC. Translation gives CASSLLENEQFF.

This chain connects TRBV29-1 to TRBJ2-1; TRBD2 aligns across 15 bases. The CDR3 sequence is 17 residues long. CDR1 is SQVTM, CDR2 ANQGSEA, per germline. The J segment lost 4 bases and the V segment lost 4 bases, leaving 8 bases of the junction unmatched. CDR3 in DNA: TGCAGCGTTGCCGGACTAGCGGGGGGGCTTGGGTACAATGAGCAGTTCTTC. This translates into CSVAGLAGGLGYNEQFF.

The V and J genes are TRBV18 and TRBJ2-7, with D maybe TRBD1 (5 bases). The V gene's germline CDR1 is KGHSH and CDR2 LQKENI. The CDR3 has 13 amino acids. V was shortened by 2 bases and J by 0 bases, with 5 bases between the two germline ends. CDR3 bases: TGTGCCAGCTCACCAGACAGCTCCTACGAGCAGTACTTC. Translated, it gives CASSPDSSYEQYF.

The chain couples TRBV7-2 to TRBJ2-5, with a tentative D call TRBD2 (7 bases). This CDR3 is built from 15 residues. Per the germline V gene, CDR1 is SGHTA and CDR2 is FQGNSA. Trimming pared 5 bases from V and 5 bases from J, leaving 18 bases between. CDR3 sequence (DNA): TGTGCCAGCAGCCCGGGGGGTCAGGGGTCCGAGACCCAGTACTTC. Protein: CASSPGGQGSETQYF.

This clone was counted between two and nine times. The rearrangement uses TRBV9 and TRBJ2-7; D remains ambiguous. V dropped 1 base and J dropped 7 bases, with 15 bases sitting between them. From germline, CDR1 is SGDLS and CDR2 YYNGEE. The CDR3 runs to 14 residues. The CDR3 coding sequence is TGTGCCAGCAGCGTAACAGACATCACTGGTGAGCAGTACTTC. This encodes CASSVTDITGEQYF.

The chain joins TRBV5-5 to TRBJ2-1, with TRBD2 identical over 10 bases. Germline V lookup: CDR1 SGHKS, CDR2 YYEKEE (reference sequence). V gave up 5 bases and J gave up 6 bases; unmatched junction bases: 5. The CDR3 consists of 14 residues. CDR3 loop: CASRPGLAINEQFF. The CDR3 DNA sequence: TGTGCCAGCAGACCGGGACTAGCGATCAATGAGCAGTTCTTC.